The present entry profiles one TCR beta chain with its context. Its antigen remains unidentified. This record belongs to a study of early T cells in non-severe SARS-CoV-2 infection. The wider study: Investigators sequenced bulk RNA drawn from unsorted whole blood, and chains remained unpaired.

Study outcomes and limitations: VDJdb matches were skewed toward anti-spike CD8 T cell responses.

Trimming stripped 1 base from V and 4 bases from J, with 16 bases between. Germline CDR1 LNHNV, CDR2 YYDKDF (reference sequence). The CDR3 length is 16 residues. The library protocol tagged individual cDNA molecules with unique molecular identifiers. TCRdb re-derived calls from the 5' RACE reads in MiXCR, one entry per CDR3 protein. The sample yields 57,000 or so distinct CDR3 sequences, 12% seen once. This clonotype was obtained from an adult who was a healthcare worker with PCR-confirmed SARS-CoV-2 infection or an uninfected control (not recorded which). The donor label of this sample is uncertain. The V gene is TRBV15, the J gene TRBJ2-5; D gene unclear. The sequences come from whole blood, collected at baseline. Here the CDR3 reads CATSRARRFVGETQYF. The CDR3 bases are TGTGCCACCAGCAGAGCGAGGCGATTTGTAGGAGAGACCCAGTACTTC.